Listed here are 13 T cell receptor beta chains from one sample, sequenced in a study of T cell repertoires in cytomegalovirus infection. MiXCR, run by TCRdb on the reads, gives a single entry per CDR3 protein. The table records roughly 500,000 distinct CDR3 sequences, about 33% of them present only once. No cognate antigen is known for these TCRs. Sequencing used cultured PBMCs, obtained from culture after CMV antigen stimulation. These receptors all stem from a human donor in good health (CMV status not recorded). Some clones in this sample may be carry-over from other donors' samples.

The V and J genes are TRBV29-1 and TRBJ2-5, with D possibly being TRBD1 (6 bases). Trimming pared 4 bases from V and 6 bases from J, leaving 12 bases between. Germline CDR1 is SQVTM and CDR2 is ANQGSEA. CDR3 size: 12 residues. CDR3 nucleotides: TGCAGCGTTGGGACAGAGGGGCAGACCCAGTACTTC. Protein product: CSVGTEGQTQYF.

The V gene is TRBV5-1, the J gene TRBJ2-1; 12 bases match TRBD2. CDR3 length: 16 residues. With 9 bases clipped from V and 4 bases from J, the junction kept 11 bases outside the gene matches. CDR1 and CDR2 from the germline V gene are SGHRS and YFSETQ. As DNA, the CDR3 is TGCGCCACCACTCTAGGACTAGCGGGGAATTACAATGAGCAGTTCTTC. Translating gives CATTLGLAGNYNEQFF.

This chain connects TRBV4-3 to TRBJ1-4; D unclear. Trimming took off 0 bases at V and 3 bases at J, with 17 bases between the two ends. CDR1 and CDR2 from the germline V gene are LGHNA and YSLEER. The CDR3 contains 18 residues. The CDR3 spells CASSQDRKSVGANEKLFF. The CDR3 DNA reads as TGCGCCAGCAGCCAAGATCGAAAAAGCGTCGGAGCTAATGAAAAACTGTTTTTT.

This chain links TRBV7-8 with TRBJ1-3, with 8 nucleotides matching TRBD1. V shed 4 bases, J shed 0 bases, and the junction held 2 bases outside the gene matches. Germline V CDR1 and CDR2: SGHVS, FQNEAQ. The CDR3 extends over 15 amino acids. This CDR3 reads CASSSGQGSGNTIYF. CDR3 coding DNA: TGTGCCAGCAGCTCAGGACAGGGCTCTGGAAACACCATATATTTT.

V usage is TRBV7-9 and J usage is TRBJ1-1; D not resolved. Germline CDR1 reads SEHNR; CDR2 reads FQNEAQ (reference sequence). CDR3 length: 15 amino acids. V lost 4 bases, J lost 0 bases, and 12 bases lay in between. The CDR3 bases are TGTGCCAGCAGCTCAGTAGCGGATATGAACACTGAAGCTTTCTTT. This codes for CASSSVADMNTEAFF. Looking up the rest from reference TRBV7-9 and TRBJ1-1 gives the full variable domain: DTGVSQNPRHKITKRGQNVTFRCDPISEHNRLYWYRQTLGQGPEFLTYFQNEAQLEKSRLLSDRFSAERPKGSFSTLEIQRTEQGDSAMYLCASSSVADMNTEAFFGQGTRLTVV.

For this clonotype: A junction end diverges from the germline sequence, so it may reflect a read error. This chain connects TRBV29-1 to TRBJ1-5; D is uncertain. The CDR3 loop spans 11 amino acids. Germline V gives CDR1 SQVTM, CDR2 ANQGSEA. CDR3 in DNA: TGCAGCGTTGAACGCAAGCAGCCCCAGCATTTT. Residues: CSVERKQPQHF.

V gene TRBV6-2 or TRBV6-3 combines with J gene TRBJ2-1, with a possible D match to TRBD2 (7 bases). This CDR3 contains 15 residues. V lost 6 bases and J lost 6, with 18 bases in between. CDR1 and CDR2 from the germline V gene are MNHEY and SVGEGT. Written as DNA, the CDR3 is TGTGCCAGCAGCCCTTGGGGGGGGCAAGGCAATGAGCAGTTCTTC. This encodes CASSPWGGQGNEQFF.

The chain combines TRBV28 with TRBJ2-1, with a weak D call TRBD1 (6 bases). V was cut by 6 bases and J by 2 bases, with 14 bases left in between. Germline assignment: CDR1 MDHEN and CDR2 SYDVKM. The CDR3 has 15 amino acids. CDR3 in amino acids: CASRGAGPTYNEQFF. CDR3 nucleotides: TGTGCCAGCAGGGGGGCCGGGCCCACCTACAATGAGCAGTTCTTC.

The CDR3 DNA is TGTGCCAGCAGTCAACAGGGCAACACAGATACGCAGTATTTT. Its protein product is CASSQQGNTDTQYF. The rearrangement uses TRBV27 and TRBJ2-3; D might be TRBD1 (6 bases). V was pared by 5 bases and J by 2 bases, with 11 bases between. The CDR3 totals 14 residues. Germline V gene lookup returns CDR1 MNHEY and CDR2 SMNVEV (reference sequence).

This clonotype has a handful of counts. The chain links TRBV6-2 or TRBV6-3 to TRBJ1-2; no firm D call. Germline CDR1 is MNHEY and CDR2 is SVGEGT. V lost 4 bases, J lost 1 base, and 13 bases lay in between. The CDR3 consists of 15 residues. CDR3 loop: CASSSSGPGNYGYTF. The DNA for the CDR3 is TGTGCCAGCAGTTCCTCAGGACCGGGTAACTATGGCTACACCTTC.

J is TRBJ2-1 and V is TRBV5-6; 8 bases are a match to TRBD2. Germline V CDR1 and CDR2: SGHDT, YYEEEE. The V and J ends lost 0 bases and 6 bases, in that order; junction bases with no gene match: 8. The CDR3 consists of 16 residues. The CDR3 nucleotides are TGTGCCAGCAGCTTGGTGCGGGGGGCATTAGGCAATGAGCAGTTCTTC. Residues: CASSLVRGALGNEQFF.

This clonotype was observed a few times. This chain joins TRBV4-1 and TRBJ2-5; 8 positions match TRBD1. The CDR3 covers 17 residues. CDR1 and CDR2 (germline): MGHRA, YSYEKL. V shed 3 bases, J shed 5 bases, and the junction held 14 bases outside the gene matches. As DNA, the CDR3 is TGCGCCAGCAGCCAGGACCCACCAGGGGGCTTGTTGGAGACCCAGTACTTC. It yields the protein CASSQDPPGGLLETQYF.

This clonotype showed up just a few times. The CDR3 sequence: CASKSMGLGDYEQYV. The CDR3, as DNA: TGTGCCAGCAAGAGCATGGGTTTAGGGGACTACGAGCAGTACGTC. The rearrangement joins TRBV27 to TRBJ2-7; TRBD1 is a possible D gene (5 bases). CDR3 length: 15 amino acids. The V gene lost 7 bases and the J gene lost 3 bases, with 19 bases spanning the gap. The germline V gene encodes CDR1 MNHEY and CDR2 SMNVEV (reference sequence).